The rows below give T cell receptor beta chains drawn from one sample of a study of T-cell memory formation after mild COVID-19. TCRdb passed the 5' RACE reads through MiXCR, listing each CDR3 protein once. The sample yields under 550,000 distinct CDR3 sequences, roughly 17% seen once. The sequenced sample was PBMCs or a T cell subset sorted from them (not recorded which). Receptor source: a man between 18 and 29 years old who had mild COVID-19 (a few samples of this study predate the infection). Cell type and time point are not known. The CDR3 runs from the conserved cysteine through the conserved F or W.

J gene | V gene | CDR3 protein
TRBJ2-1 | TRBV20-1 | CSAGQFELNEQFF
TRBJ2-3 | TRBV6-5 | CASSYLGQDTQYF
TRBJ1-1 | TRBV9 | CASSRQVNTEAFF
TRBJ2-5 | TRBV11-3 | CASSKGRGTVETQYF
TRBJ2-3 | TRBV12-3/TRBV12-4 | CDSSYTDTQYF
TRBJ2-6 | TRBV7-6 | CASSPRGGAGANVLTF
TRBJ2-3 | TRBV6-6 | CASSFEVDTQYF
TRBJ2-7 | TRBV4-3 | CASSPELGVVEQYF
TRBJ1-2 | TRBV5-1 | CASSLGQGNGYTF
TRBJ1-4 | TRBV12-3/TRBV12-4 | CASNQPPGGRKEKLFF
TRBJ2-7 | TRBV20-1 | CSAIGGPYEQYF
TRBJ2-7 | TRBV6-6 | CASSRPSGGRVEQYF
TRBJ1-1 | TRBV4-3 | CASSQGVGFAEAFF
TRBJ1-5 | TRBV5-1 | CASSQGTQNGQPQHF
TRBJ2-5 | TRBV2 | CASSEISQETQYF
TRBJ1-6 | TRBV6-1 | CASSPLRDRADNSPLHF
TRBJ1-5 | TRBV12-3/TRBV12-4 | CASSLQQGDQPQHF
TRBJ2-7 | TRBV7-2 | CASSLLGTSSYEQYF
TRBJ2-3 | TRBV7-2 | CASSRLITDTQYF
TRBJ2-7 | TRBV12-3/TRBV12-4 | CASSFRGPNYEQYF
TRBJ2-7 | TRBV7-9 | CASSSRPIEQYF
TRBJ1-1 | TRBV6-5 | CASSYVRTLGTEAFF
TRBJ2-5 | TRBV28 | CARSSTGRRETQYF
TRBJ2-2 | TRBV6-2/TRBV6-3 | CASSYSQGSHGELFF
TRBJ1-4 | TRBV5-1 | CASSLDRAVNEKLFF
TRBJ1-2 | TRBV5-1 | CASSLGPTGSNYGYTF
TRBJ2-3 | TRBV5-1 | CASSLSQRGTDTQYF
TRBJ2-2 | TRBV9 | CASSGTSGTGELFF
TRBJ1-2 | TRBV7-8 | CASSIRQGAYGYTF
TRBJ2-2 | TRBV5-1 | CASSLSQLTGELFF
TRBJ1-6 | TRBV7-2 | CASSLALALYSPLHF
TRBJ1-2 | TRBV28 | CASSLPGQGYGYTF
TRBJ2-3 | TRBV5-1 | CASSLAQAADTQYF
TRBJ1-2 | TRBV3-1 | CASSPRGVGSGYTF
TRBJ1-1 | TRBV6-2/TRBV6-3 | CASSPVRGFTEAFF
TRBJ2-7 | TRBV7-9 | CASSWGTGQYEQYF
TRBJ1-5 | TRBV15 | CATSRDRREQPQHF
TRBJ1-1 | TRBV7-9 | CASRGQGAEAFF
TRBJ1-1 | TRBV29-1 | CSVGLMNTEAFF
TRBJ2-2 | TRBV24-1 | CATAVNTGELFF
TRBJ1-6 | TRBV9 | CASSVESLNSPLHF
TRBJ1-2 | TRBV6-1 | CASKVRDYGYTF
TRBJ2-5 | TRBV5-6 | CASSSSGGGKTQYF
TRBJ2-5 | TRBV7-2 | CASSLVGLAGNQETQYF
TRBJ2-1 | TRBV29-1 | CSVLGTGFDEQFF
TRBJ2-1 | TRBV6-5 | CASSYRGAGGSYNEQFF
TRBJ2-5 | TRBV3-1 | CASSDLRARAEQETQYF
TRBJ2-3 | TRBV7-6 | CASRLGLAGPADTQYF
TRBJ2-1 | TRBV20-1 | CSAANRGGSSYNEQFF
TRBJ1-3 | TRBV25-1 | CASIPPEGAPGNTIYF
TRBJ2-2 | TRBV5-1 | CASSFPGTTGELFF
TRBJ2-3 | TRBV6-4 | CASSGQLGADTQYF
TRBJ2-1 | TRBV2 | CASTAETYNEQFF
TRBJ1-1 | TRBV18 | CASSPPGQGATAFF
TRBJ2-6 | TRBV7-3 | CASSFTRDRGANVLTF
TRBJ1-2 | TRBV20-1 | CSASLSPTGGDGYTF
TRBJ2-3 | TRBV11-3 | CASSKTASDTQYF
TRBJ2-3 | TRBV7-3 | CASSRRDQTTQYF
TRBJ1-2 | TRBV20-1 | CSASPLGQGHYGYTF
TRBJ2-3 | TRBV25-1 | CASSELRGGRADTQYF